The rows below give T cell receptor beta chains drawn from one sample of a study of CD8 T cells in ankylosing spondylitis. TCRdb independently ran MiXCR on the 5' RACE reads; one entry per CDR3 protein. Of some 87,000 distinct CDR3 sequences listed, around 26% are singletons. The sample was blood, either unsorted or a sorted T cell fraction (not recorded which). All receptors derive from a male donor with ankylosing spondylitis or in good health (not recorded which). CDR3s include the opening cysteine and the closing phenylalanine or tryptophan. D genes are given only for firm matches. Not all rows give a size; the values are once, few, many and, for expanded clones, a class.

CDR3 DNA	CDR3 protein	CDR3 length	J gene	V gene	D gene	clone size
TGTGCCAGCAGCCCCACGTGGGGTGCGGGGGAGCAGTTCTTC	CASSPTWGAGEQFF	14	TRBJ2-1	TRBV12-3/TRBV12-4	.	few
TGTGCCAGCAGCTTACCGGGACAGGGGACGAATGAGCAGTTCTTC	CASSLPGQGTNEQFF	15	TRBJ2-1	TRBV12-3/TRBV12-4	TRBD1	few
TGTGCCAGCAGTTTAGCGGCTAGCGGGAGCCCCACAGATACGCAGTATTTT	CASSLAASGSPTDTQYF	17	TRBJ2-3	TRBV27	TRBD2	few
TGTGCCAGCAGCACGGGGACAGGGAGCAATCAGCCCCAGCATTTT	CASSTGTGSNQPQHF	15	TRBJ1-5	TRBV7-2	TRBD1	.
TGCGCCAGCAGCCAAGATCCAGGTGAGCAGTTCTTC	CASSQDPGEQFF	12	TRBJ2-1	TRBV4-1	.	.
TGTGCCAGCAGCTTAGGCGGGAGTTCCTACAATGAGCAGTTCTTC	CASSLGGSSYNEQFF	15	TRBJ2-1	TRBV5-1	TRBD2	many
TGCAGTGCCCAGGACGGTGCTAACTATGGCTACACCTTC	CSAQDGANYGYTF	13	TRBJ1-2	TRBV20-1	.	.
TGTGCCAGCAACCACCAGGGGGGCTATGGCTACACCTTC	CASNHQGGYGYTF	13	TRBJ1-2	TRBV6-2/TRBV6-3	TRBD1	.
TGCAGTGCGGCCCTAGGCAATGAGCAGTTCTTC	CSAALGNEQFF	11	TRBJ2-1	TRBV20-1	.	few
TGCGCCAGCAGCCCCCGGGAAGGGGGGAACACTGAAGCTTTCTTT	CASSPREGGNTEAFF	15	TRBJ1-1	TRBV5-1	.	few